These 27 T cell receptor beta chains were all obtained from the same sample, sequenced in a study of T cells after yellow fever vaccination. TCRdb independently ran MiXCR on the 5' RACE reads; one entry per CDR3 protein. The table has some 240,000 distinct CDR3 sequences, 3% to 3.5% seen once; the top ten hold about 3.3%. The specimen comprised CD4+ T cells sorted from PBMCs, sampled 10 days after the yellow fever booster vaccination. The receptors originated from a man between 18 and 35 years old who received the YFV17D yellow fever vaccine.

In its sample, this clonotype was seen a few times. The chain carries TRBV11-2 and TRBJ2-1, with D uncertain. V dropped 0 bases and J dropped 11 bases, with 23 bases sitting between them. Per germline, CDR1 SGHAT and CDR2 FQNNGV. The CDR3 runs 17 residues. In DNA, the CDR3 is TGTGCCAGCAGCTTAGATCTTTTTGGAGCCGGCGGATCTCAGCAGTTCTTC. Encoded protein: CASSLDLFGAGGSQQFF.

This chain links TRBV6-6 with TRBJ2-5, with D perhaps matching TRBD1 (8 bases). The V gene's germline CDR1 is MNHNY and CDR2 SVGAGI (reference sequence). V was pared by 6 bases and J by 4 bases, with 15 bases between. The CDR3 sequence is 14 residues long. The CDR3 here is CASRETGEGETQYF. The CDR3, as DNA: TGTGCCAGCAGAGAGACAGGGGAGGGAGAGACCCAGTACTTC.

This clonotype was counted many times. The chain links TRBV7-2 to TRBJ2-5; the match to TRBD2 covers 11 bases. Germline V gives CDR1 SGHTA, CDR2 FQGNSA. J gave up 4 bases and V 2 bases, and 3 bases lay outside the gene matches. The CDR3 totals 15 residues. The CDR3 loop is CASSLWLAGGETQYF. CDR3 nucleotides: TGTGCCAGCAGCTTATGGCTAGCGGGGGGAGAGACCCAGTACTTC.

This rearrangement joins TRBV5-6 to TRBJ1-2, with TRBD1 matching over 8 bases. J was trimmed by 2 bases and V by 9 bases; bases with no gene match: 15. In germline, CDR1 is SGHDT, CDR2 YYEEEE. The CDR3 covers 16 residues. CDR3 sequence reads: CATSEGLRDRNYGYTF. The CDR3 bases are TGTGCCACCAGTGAAGGTCTCCGGGACAGGAACTATGGCTACACCTTC.

The chain joins TRBV6-1 to TRBJ2-7; 7 nucleotides match TRBD1. CDR1 and CDR2 (germline): MNHNS, SASEGT. The junction had 5 bases not matched to a gene; V was cut back by 6 bases and J by 3 bases. This CDR3 has 13 residues. This CDR3 is CASRTGPSYEQYV. The CDR3 nucleotides read TGTGCCAGCAGGACAGGGCCGAGCTACGAGCAGTACGTC.

This clonotype has a count of ten or more. The chain combines TRBV4-3 with TRBJ1-5; possible D gene TRBD1, 5 bases. The CDR3 length is 16 residues. Trimming took 0 bases from V and 3 from J, leaving 12 bases between them. Germline CDR1 and CDR2: LGHNA and YSLEER. CDR3: CASSQDARAPNQPQHF. CDR3 sequence (DNA): TGCGCCAGCAGCCAAGATGCCAGGGCCCCCAATCAGCCCCAGCATTTT.

The rearrangement joins TRBV5-1 to TRBJ1-3; 9 bases line up with TRBD1. Germline CDR1 SGHRS, CDR2 YFSETQ. V dropped 0 bases and J dropped 3; count of bases not matched to a gene: 7. The CDR3 is 17 amino acids. CDR3 sequence (DNA): TGCGCCAGCAGCTTGGCGGGACAGGGTATGCTTGGAAACACCATATATTTT. Translating gives CASSLAGQGMLGNTIYF.

This clonotype was seen a handful of times. The chain uses TRBV25-1 and TRBJ2-7; D gene ambiguous. This CDR3 region has 13 residues. Germline CDR1 and CDR2: MGHDK and SYGVNS. Deletions cut 4 bases from V and 5 bases from J, with 12 bases between. Here the CDR3 DNA reads TGTGCCAGCAGTGGTCCGTCTTGGCACGAGCAGTACGTC. It specifies CASSGPSWHEQYV.

This clonotype came up many times. This chain uses TRBV7-2 with TRBJ2-1, with TRBD1 as a possible D gene (6 bases). From germline, CDR1 is SGHTA and CDR2 FQGNSA. Between the trimmed V and J ends, which lost 5 bases and 10 bases, there was a span of 15 bases. The CDR3 is made up of 13 amino acids. The CDR3 sequence: CASSDNRDAEQFF. CDR3 coding DNA: TGTGCCAGCAGCGACAACAGGGATGCCGAGCAGTTCTTC.

Many counts were recorded for this clonotype. The chain uses TRBV5-6 and TRBJ2-3, with D possibly being TRBD2 (6 bases). This CDR3 contains 13 residues. V dropped 1 base and J dropped 7 bases, with 10 bases sitting between them. Germline loops: CDR1 SGHDT, CDR2 YYEEEE. CDR3 nucleotide sequence: TGTGCCAGCAGCTTGCGGGACTTATATACGCAGTATTTT. This gives the protein CASSLRDLYTQYF.

This clonotype was picked up many times. V usage is TRBV7-2 and J usage is TRBJ1-6, with D possibly matching TRBD1 (6 bases). The CDR3 length is 15 residues. Per germline, CDR1 SGHTA and CDR2 FQGNSA. The ends were cut back, 3 bases at V and 8 bases at J, with 14 bases in the middle. The CDR3 DNA reads as TGTGCCAGCAGCTTCAAACAGGGCCTGGATTCACCCCTCCACTTT. It encodes CASSFKQGLDSPLHF.

At least ten counts were recorded for this clonotype. The chain carries TRBV7-6 and TRBJ2-2, with TRBD2 matching 7 bases. The CDR3 is 16 residues long. V lost 5 bases and J lost 3; bases outside the gene matches: 9. Germline lookup yields CDR1 SGHVS and CDR2 FNYEAQ. As DNA, the CDR3 is TGTGCCAGCAGCCGCCGTGGGGGAGGGGACACCGGGGAGCTGTTTTTT. Translation gives CASSRRGGGDTGELFF.

This clonotype was recorded at least ten times. The chain carries TRBV6-2 or TRBV6-3 and TRBJ1-5; TRBD1 matches 7 bases. Trimming at V came to 4 bases and at J to 4 bases, leaving 4 bases not matched to a gene. Germline-derived CDR1 and CDR2 are MNHEY and SVGEGT. The CDR3 contains 14 residues. The chain's CDR3 is CASSFGQENQPQHF. CDR3 in DNA: TGTGCCAGCAGTTTCGGACAGGAGAATCAGCCCCAGCATTTT.

This clonotype was observed at least ten times. The chain has TRBV7-6 and TRBJ2-2; unclear D gene. CDR1 SGHVS and CDR2 FNYEAQ come from the germline V gene. CDR3 length: 12 residues. Trimming pared 5 bases from V and 7 bases from J, leaving 8 bases between. The CDR3 reads CASSPFIGELFF. In nucleotides, the CDR3 is TGTGCCAGCAGCCCCTTTATCGGGGAGCTGTTTTTT.

The rearrangement joins TRBV27 to TRBJ1-2, with TRBD1 as a possible D gene (6 bases). Germline loops: CDR1 MNHEY, CDR2 SMNVEV (reference sequence). V lost 4 bases to trimming and J lost 3 bases, with 12 bases between them. The CDR3 runs to 14 residues. In DNA, the CDR3 is TGTGCCAGCAGTTCCCACAGGGAGGACTATGGCTACACCTTC. Amino acids: CASSSHREDYGYTF.

This clonotype was seen ten or more times. CDR3 sequence: CSAPTGSSTEAFF. The CDR3 DNA reads as TGCAGTGCCCCAACAGGGTCATCTACTGAAGCTTTCTTT. The genes are TRBV20-1 and TRBJ1-1; D perhaps matches TRBD1 (6 bases). CDR3 length: 13 residues. Germline V gene data show CDR1 as DFQATT and CDR2 as SNEGSKA (reference sequence). V was clipped by 6 bases and J by 5 bases, with 16 bases between them.

This clonotype was seen only a few times. The V gene is TRBV7-2, the J gene TRBJ2-5, with D possibly matching TRBD2 (6 bases). V was pared by 5 bases and J by 4 bases, with 14 bases between. The CDR3 has 14 amino acids. Germline loops: CDR1 SGHTA, CDR2 FQGNSA. The CDR3, as DNA: TGTGCCAGCAGCCCGACCGCGGGGTTAGAGACCCAGTACTTC. This gives the protein CASSPTAGLETQYF. Using reference TRBV7-2 and TRBJ2-5 for the parts outside the CDR3, the full variable domain is GAGVSQSPSNKVTEKGKDVELRCDPISGHTALYWYRQSLGQGLEFLIYFQGNSAPDKSGLPSDRFSAERTGGSVSTLTIQRTQQEDSAVYLCASSPTAGLETQYFGPGTRLLVL.

This clonotype showed up many times. This sequence joins TRBV20-1 and TRBJ2-5; D unresolved. In germline, CDR1 is DFQATT, CDR2 SNEGSKA (reference sequence). Trimming removed 6 bases at V and 0 bases at J, with 8 bases between. The CDR3 extends over 12 amino acids. The CDR3 region has the DNA TGCAGTGCCCAGAGGTACCAAGAGACCCAGTACTTC. It encodes CSAQRYQETQYF.

This clonotype was recorded many times. V and J are TRBV12-3 or TRBV12-4 and TRBJ2-3, with TRBD1 identical over 8 bases. This CDR3 is built from 14 residues. The V gene end was trimmed by 6 bases and the J gene end by 4 bases; junction bases not matched to a gene: 6. For the CDR3, the DNA is TGTGCCAGCAGGAGCAGGGGGCGTCCAGATACGCAGTATTTT. Translated, it gives CASRSRGRPDTQYF.

This clonotype has ten or more counts. The J gene is TRBJ1-1, the V gene TRBV5-1; D unclear. The V gene lost 0 bases and the J gene lost 8 bases, with 5 bases spanning the gap. This CDR3 contains 11 residues. Germline V gives CDR1 SGHRS, CDR2 YFSETQ. The CDR3 bases are TGCGCCAGCAGCTTGGGAGGCGAAGCTTTCTTT. Translated, it gives CASSLGGEAFF.

This clonotype has ten or more counts. V and J are TRBV20-1 and TRBJ2-5, with TRBD2 matching 9 bases. The CDR3 extends over 15 amino acids. J lost 3 bases, V lost 1 base, and 6 bases had no gene match. Germline V gene lookup returns CDR1 DFQATT and CDR2 SNEGSKA (reference sequence). CDR3 in amino acids: CSARGASGKEETQYF. The CDR3 DNA is TGCAGTGCTAGAGGGGCTAGCGGGAAGGAAGAGACCCAGTACTTC.

In its sample, this clonotype was seen many times. J is TRBJ2-3 and V is TRBV7-2; D ambiguous. The V and J ends lost 1 base and 0 bases respectively, with 8 bases between them. This CDR3 contains 15 residues. Germline-derived CDR1 and CDR2 are SGHTA and FQGNSA. The CDR3 region is CASSLDLLSTDTQYF. CDR3 nucleotide sequence: TGTGCCAGCAGCTTAGACTTATTGAGCACAGATACGCAGTATTTT.

This clonotype was seen repeatedly, ten times or more. CDR3 DNA: TGTGCCAGCAAAGAAGCGGGCGATGAGCAGTTCTTC. Translating gives CASKEAGDEQFF. The V call is TRBV2, the J call TRBJ2-1; a weak D match, TRBD2 (6 bases). The V gene's germline CDR1 is SNHLY and CDR2 FYNNEI. Deletions cut 7 bases from V and 8 bases from J, with 12 bases between. CDR3 size: 12 residues.

This clonotype was seen at least ten times. V and J are TRBV15 and TRBJ2-1, with 8 nucleotides matching TRBD2. Germline V CDR1 and CDR2: LNHNV, YYDKDF (reference sequence). The V and J ends lost 1 base and 2 bases, in that order; junction bases with no gene match: 4. The CDR3 runs 16 residues. The CDR3 sequence: CATSRVIGGAYNEQFF. For the CDR3, the DNA is TGTGCCACCAGCAGAGTTATCGGGGGGGCCTACAATGAGCAGTTCTTC.

The chain uses TRBV5-4 and TRBJ2-2, with D possibly being TRBD1 (6 bases). V gave up 3 bases and J gave up 7 bases, with 19 bases separating them. Per germline, CDR1 SGHNT and CDR2 YYREEE (reference sequence). The CDR3 loop spans 16 amino acids. The CDR3 DNA follows: TGTGCCAGCAGCTCACAGGGAATAATGGTCGGCGGGGAGCTGTTTTTT. It encodes CASSSQGIMVGGELFF.

This clonotype was observed many times. V is TRBV10-3 and J is TRBJ2-1; 8 bases agree with TRBD1. Germline values: CDR1 ENHRY, CDR2 SYGVKD. V shed 5 bases, J shed 10 bases, and the junction held 16 bases outside the gene matches. The CDR3 has 16 residues. CDR3: CAISKHDRGESPEQFF. For the CDR3, the DNA is TGTGCCATCAGTAAGCATGACAGGGGTGAGAGTCCCGAGCAGTTCTTC.

Many counts were recorded for this clonotype. V and J are TRBV7-9 and TRBJ2-7, with a tentative D call TRBD1 (5 bases). Germline assignment: CDR1 SEHNR and CDR2 FQNEAQ (reference sequence). V was cut by 6 bases and J by 0 bases, with 15 bases left in between. This CDR3 region has 15 residues. The CDR3 bases are TGTGCCAGCAGTTTGGCAGGGTTTAGCTCCTACGAGCAGTACGTC. This encodes CASSLAGFSSYEQYV.